One sample yielded the 6 T cell receptor beta chains listed below, sequenced in a study of blood T cell repertoires in COVID-19. The method was immunoSEQ multiplex PCR; TCRdb's version includes in-frame clones alone and lacks a portion of them. The repertoire has about 140,000 clones, over 80% of them found once; the top ten carry approximately 9.9%. The sequenced sample was peripheral blood. These receptors originate from an elderly woman with acute or convalescent COVID-19.

The rearrangement links TRBV18 to TRBJ1-1; 8 nucleotides line up with TRBD1. Germline V gives CDR1 KGHSH, CDR2 LQKENI. This CDR3 is 15 amino acids long. V lost 4 bases and J lost 2; bases outside the gene matches: 6. The CDR3 DNA reads TGTGCCAGCTCACTACTACAGGGGGGCAACACTGAAGCTTTCTTT. As protein: CASSLLQGGNTEAFF.

Here the CDR3 DNA reads TGTGCCAGCAGCTTCGGTGGCTCCTACGAGCAGTACTTC. Translated: CASSFGGSYEQYF. The rearrangement joins TRBV5-6 to TRBJ2-7; D unclear. The CDR3 runs to 13 residues. V lost 2 bases and J lost 0, with 6 bases in between. Germline V gene data show CDR1 as SGHDT and CDR2 as YYEEEE.

The rearrangement uses TRBV11-2 and TRBJ1-5, with TRBD1 matching 8 bases. Germline V CDR1 and CDR2: SGHAT, FQNNGV. There are 15 residues in the CDR3. Unmatched junction bases numbered 6, after V lost 5 bases and J lost 3 bases. The CDR3, as DNA: TGTGCCAGCAGCGGGTCAGGGGGCCTCAATCAGCCCCAGCATTTT. Its translation: CASSGSGGLNQPQHF. Variable domain in full (rest from reference TRBV11-2 and TRBJ1-5): EAGVAQSPRYKIIEKRQSVAFWCNPISGHATLYWYQQILGQGPKLLIQFQNNGVVDDSQLPKDRFSAERLKGVDSTLKIQPAKLEDSAVYLCASSGSGGLNQPQHFGDGTRLSIL.

In its sample, this clone was seen once. This chain uses TRBV3-1 (or the pseudogene TRBV3-2) with TRBJ1-6; D unresolved. V was clipped by 1 base and J by 8 bases, with 6 bases between them. The CDR3 totals 13 residues. Germline V gene sequence: CDR1 LGHDT, CDR2 YNNKEL (reference sequence). The CDR3 coding sequence is TGTGCCAGCAGCCAAGGGAGGGATTCACCCCTCCACTTT. Translation gives CASSQGRDSPLHF.

V and J are TRBV18 and TRBJ2-1; 7 bases map to TRBD1. The CDR3 runs 15 residues. Trimming removed 1 base from V and 9 bases from J; junction bases left unmatched: 9. In germline, CDR1 is KGHSH, CDR2 LQKENI. CDR3 coding DNA: TGTGCCAGCTCACCACGACAGGGAGACGGGGCTGAGCAGTTCTTC. It yields the protein CASSPRQGDGAEQFF.

This chain uses TRBV2 with TRBJ1-1; D is possibly TRBD1 (6 bases). There are 13 residues in the CDR3. The germline V gene encodes CDR1 SNHLY and CDR2 FYNNEI. Trimming cost V 7 bases and J 2 bases, with 11 bases left between them. The CDR3 protein is CASMIQGNTEAFF. The CDR3 region has the DNA TGTGCCAGCATGATACAGGGCAACACTGAAGCTTTCTTT.